This TCR beta chain stems from a study of CD8 T cells in Susac syndrome. The CDR3 extends over 16 amino acids. CDR1 is MNHNY and CDR2 is SVGAGI in the germline V gene (reference sequence). The V and J ends lost 5 bases and 2 bases, in that order; junction bases with no gene match: 10. TEMRA cells were FACS-enriched, with CD8+ and CD4+ T cells isolated negatively. With random hexamers, reverse transcription was performed on about 0.5 to 1 ug of RNA. TCRdb processed the immunoSEQ multiplex PCR reads anew with MiXCR; each CDR3 protein has one entry. Here the sample spans tens of thousands of distinct CDR3 sequences, 90% to 95% being singletons.

The sequencing input was CD8+ T cells from PBMCs. The J gene is TRBJ1-2, the V gene TRBV6-6, with 8 bases aligning to TRBD1. This TCR was recovered from a human donor in good health. The CDR3 nucleotides read TGTGCCAGCAGTCCGCGCTGGGACAGGTGGAACTATGGCTACACCTTC. Its translation: CASSPRWDRWNYGYTF.